This T cell receptor (beta chain) came from a study of chronic HIV infection and antiretroviral therapy. In TCRdb, the 5' RACE reads were re-called with MiXCR into one record per CDR3 protein. The table lists roughly 39,000 distinct CDR3 sequences, 7% to 10% of them singletons. The source material was peripheral blood. This TCR was sampled from an adult who had HIV and had not received antiretroviral therapy, or was an uninfected healthy control (not recorded which).

The CDR3 protein is CASSPGLFYEQYF. The DNA for the CDR3 is TGCGCCAGCAGCCCGGGACTTTTCTACGAGCAGTACTTC. This sequence joins TRBV5-1 and TRBJ2-7; a weak D match, TRBD2 (6 bases). Looked up from germline, CDR1 is SGHRS and CDR2 is YFSETQ. The CDR3 totals 13 residues. Trimming removed 4 bases from V and 3 bases from J, with 11 bases in between.